This TCR beta chain emerged from a study of blood T cell repertoires in COVID-19. The data were produced by immunoSEQ multiplex PCR, yet TCRdb's version contains in-frame clones alone and is incomplete. The table lists 85,000 to 130,000 clones, 70% to 80% of them singletons. The CDR3 runs 13 residues. Looked up from germline, CDR1 is ENHRY and CDR2 is SYGVKD. Trimming at V came to 2 bases and at J to 7 bases, leaving 1 base not matched to a gene. The specimen was peripheral blood. The chain uses TRBV10-3 and TRBJ2-2; 7 bases are shared with TRBD2. The clonotype originates from an older man with COVID-19, enrolled during active disease. The CDR3 is CAISEGGDGELFF. CDR3 sequence (DNA): TGTGCCATCAGTGAGGGGGGGGACGGGGAGCTGTTTTTT.